The 7 T cell receptor beta chains reported below all come from one sample, sequenced in a study of T cell changes during pregnancy in multiple sclerosis. Generated by immunoSEQ multiplex PCR, the TCRdb table keeps only in-frame clones and is missing some. Among 84,000 or so clones, about 95% were seen once, and the ten largest hold 2% to 2.5%. Here the sequenced sample was peripheral blood, taken in the third trimester of pregnancy. The receptors stem from a female donor with multiple sclerosis, enrolled in a pregnancy study.

The CDR3 spells CASARGYINNEKLFF. The CDR3 DNA follows: TGTGCCAGCGCCCGAGGTTACATCAATAATGAAAAACTGTTTTTT. The chain has TRBV9 and TRBJ1-4, with D unclear. Germline-derived CDR1 and CDR2 are SGDLS and YYNGEE. Trimming stripped 7 bases from V and 4 bases from J, with 17 bases between. The CDR3 runs 15 residues.

The chain joins TRBV13 to TRBJ1-1, with a possible D match to TRBD1 (5 bases). With 0 bases removed from V and 4 bases from J, the gap between germline ends came to 6 bases. This CDR3 has 13 residues. The germline gives CDR1 PRHDT, CDR2 FYEKMQ (reference sequence). This CDR3 reads CASSLGRVTEAFF. The CDR3, as DNA: TGTGCCAGCAGCTTAGGCAGGGTCACTGAAGCTTTCTTT.

The CDR3 protein is CASSERGPTEAFF. CDR3 bases: TGTGCCAGCAGTGAAAGGGGTCCCACTGAAGCTTTCTTT. V and J are TRBV27 and TRBJ1-1, with TRBD1 as a possible D gene (5 bases). V gave up 5 bases and J gave up 4 bases, with 11 bases separating them. Germline V gene data show CDR1 as MNHEY and CDR2 as SMNVEV (reference sequence). There are 13 residues in the CDR3.

This clone was detected once. This rearrangement joins TRBV5-4 to TRBJ2-1; TRBD1 agrees at 12 bases. CDR1 and CDR2 (germline): SGHNT, YYREEE (reference sequence). Unmatched junction bases numbered 8, after V lost 3 bases and J lost 7 bases. The CDR3 is made up of 16 amino acids. CDR3 bases: TGTGCCAGCAGCTCGGGGGACAGGGGGCTGGGTAATGAGCAGTTCTTC. Its protein is CASSSGDRGLGNEQFF.

V usage is TRBV18 and J usage is TRBJ1-1; D may be TRBD1 (6 bases). This CDR3 spans 13 amino acids. CDR1 KGHSH and CDR2 LQKENI come from the germline V gene. The germline V and J ends were trimmed by 5 bases and 7 bases, with 14 bases remaining between them. The CDR3 DNA reads as TGTGCCAGCTCAAGTCAGGGGTATGATGAAGCTTTCTTT. Residues: CASSSQGYDEAFF.

V is TRBV7-9 and J is TRBJ2-3, with 14 bases matching TRBD2. The CDR3 extends over 15 amino acids. Losses at the gene ends were 10 bases for V and 5 bases for J; bases not matched to a gene: 8. Germline values: CDR1 SEHNR, CDR2 FQNEAQ (reference sequence). The CDR3 here is CATNTGTSGGDTQYF. CDR3 bases: TGTGCCACCAACACCGGGACTAGCGGGGGAGATACGCAGTATTTT.

The V gene is TRBV29-1, the J gene TRBJ1-5; maybe TRBD1 (6 bases). The CDR3 spans 16 residues. V gave up 5 bases and J gave up 3 bases, with 20 bases separating them. Germline lookup yields CDR1 SQVTM and CDR2 ANQGSEA. The CDR3 protein is CSVHRARDTFNQPQHF. CDR3 nucleotides: TGCAGCGTTCATAGAGCCCGGGACACTTTCAATCAGCCCCAGCATTTT.